A single T cell receptor beta chain is shown here with its context. This sample was included in a study of blood T cell repertoires in COVID-19. Looking at the study overall: COVID-19 samples collected from the United States, Italy and Spain covered acute and convalescent phases. T cells, B-cell-depleted T cells, or PBMCs provided the cDNA or gDNA that served as material.

How the authors handled the data: Cell counts per sample came from amplifying reference gene primers. Sequencing used immunoSEQ multiplex PCR; TCRdb keeps in-frame clones, though not all of them. V, J and clone size reflect that table, while D and trimming were determined from the DNA. The sample has 200,000 to 250,000 clones; approximately 83% are singletons. V was trimmed by 4 bases and J by 4 bases, leaving 17 bases between them. The CDR3 is 15 residues long. The germline CDR1 and CDR2 sequences are SGDLS and YYNGEE. This TCR came from a woman in her thirties who had recovered from COVID-19. The chain employs TRBV9 and TRBJ1-1; tentative D call: TRBD1 (5 bases). The source material was peripheral blood. As DNA, the CDR3 is TGTGCCAGCAGCCCGTGGGGGGAGGTGGGCACTGAAGCTTTCTTT. Residues: CASSPWGEVGTEAFF. The full variable domain, with the rest looked up from reference TRBV9 and TRBJ1-1, is DSGVTQTPKHLITATGQRVTLRCSPRSGDLSVYWYQQSLDQGLQFLIQYYNGEERAKGNILERFSAQQFPDLHSELNLSSLELGDSALYFCASSPWGEVGTEAFFGQGTRLTVV.